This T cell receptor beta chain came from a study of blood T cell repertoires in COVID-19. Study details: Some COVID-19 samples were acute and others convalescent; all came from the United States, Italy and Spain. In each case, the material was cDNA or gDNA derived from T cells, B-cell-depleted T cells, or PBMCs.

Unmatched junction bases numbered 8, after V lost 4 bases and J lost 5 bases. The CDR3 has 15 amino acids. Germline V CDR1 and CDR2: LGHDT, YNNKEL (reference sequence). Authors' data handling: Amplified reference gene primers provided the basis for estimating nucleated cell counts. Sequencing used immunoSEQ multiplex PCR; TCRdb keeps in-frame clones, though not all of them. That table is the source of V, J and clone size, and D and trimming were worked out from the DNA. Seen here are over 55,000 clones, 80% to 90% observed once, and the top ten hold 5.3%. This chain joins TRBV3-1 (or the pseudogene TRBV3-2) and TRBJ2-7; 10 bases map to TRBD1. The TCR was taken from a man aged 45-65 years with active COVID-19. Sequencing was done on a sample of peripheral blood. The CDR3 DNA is TGTGCCAGCAGCCTGGGACAGGGGTTAAAAAACGAGCAGTACTTC. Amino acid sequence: CASSLGQGLKNEQYF.